This T cell receptor (beta chain) was identified in a study of blood T cell repertoires in COVID-19. About the research overall: COVID-19 samples from acute and convalescent phases originated in the United States, Italy and Spain. T cells, B-cell-depleted T cells, or PBMCs supplied cDNA or gDNA.

As originally analysed: Amplification of reference gene primers provided the estimated nucleated cell counts. Profiled with immunoSEQ multiplex PCR; TCRdb holds only in-frame clones, not every one. Clone size and V and J calls were adopted from that table, with D and trimming inferred from the DNA. The sample has about 120,000 clones, 75% to 95% seen once; the top ten hold less than 2%. CDR1 and CDR2 from the germline V gene are LGHNA and YSLEER. V lost 0 bases and J 4 bases, leaving 9 bases between the germline ends. The CDR3 consists of 15 residues. Material for sequencing was peripheral blood. This chain connects TRBV4-3 to TRBJ1-4; unclear D gene. The sequence came from a human donor with active COVID-19. The donor label of this sample is uncertain. The CDR3 nucleotides read TGCGCCAGCAGCCAAGAGGCAGATTATAATGAAAAACTGTTTTTT. Amino acids: CASSQEADYNEKLFF.